This T cell receptor beta chain was sequenced during a study of blood T cell dynamics during melanoma immunotherapy. Study information: Standard first-line treatment here was pembrolizumab or nivolumab plus ipilimumab in metastatic melanoma.

This sample's time point: week 3, after first cycle of checkpoint inhibitor. Prior systemic cancer therapy, immunosuppressant use and other active malignancies excluded patients. This CDR3 has 20 amino acids. CDR1 and CDR2 from the germline V gene are LNHDA and SQIVND (reference sequence). V was pared by 7 bases and J by 4 bases, with 17 bases of the junction left unmatched. Sequenced by immunoSEQ multiplex PCR; TCRdb stores in-frame clones only, minus some. The sample yields about 12,000 clones, approximately 90% seen once. The clonotype was recovered from a human donor with melanoma. The gene calls are TRBV19 and TRBJ2-3; 16 positions match TRBD2. This sample comprised effector memory CD8+ T cells from blood, obtained from a patient treated with checkpoint blockade. The CDR3, as DNA: TGTGCCAGTAACACAATGGGACTAGCGGGAGGGCCTTCGGCGGCAGATACGCAGTATTTT. Translation gives CASNTMGLAGGPSAADTQYF.